This TCR beta chain was obtained from a study of monozygotic twins with inflammatory bowel disease. Broader study findings: Repertoire similarity did not differ between concordant and discordant twins, perhaps due to limited power.

Worth noting for this clonotype: What it recognizes is unknown.

Germline values: CDR1 SEHNR, CDR2 FQNEAQ (reference sequence). This CDR3 has 15 amino acids. Incorporation of UMIs carrying a 6-nucleotide sample barcode was performed by template switching. TCRdb reprocessed the 5' RACE reads and stores each CDR3 protein as one record, lacking DNA. The clone table shows 300,000 to 400,000 distinct CDR3 sequences, with the ten largest holding around 2%. The chain joins TRBV7-9 to TRBJ1-2; TCRdb designates TRBD1, a call that cannot be tested without DNA. The sequenced material came from blood. The origin of this receptor is a human donor with ulcerative colitis or Crohn's disease, or a healthy co-twin of an affected twin (not recorded which). CDR3 in amino acids: CASSPNPTGGYGYTF. Together with reference TRBV7-9 and TRBJ1-2, the CDR3 gives the full variable domain: DTGVSQNPRHKITKRGQNVTFRCDPISEHNRLYWYRQTLGQGPEFLTYFQNEAQLEKSRLLSDRFSAERPKGSFSTLEIQRTEQGDSAMYLCASSPNPTGGYGYTFGSGTRLTVV.